Shown below are 22 T cell receptor beta chains from a single sample sequenced in a study of blood T cell repertoires in COVID-19. Measured with immunoSEQ multiplex PCR; TCRdb has only the in-frame clones, and not every one. Among 200,000 to 250,000 clones, approximately 88% were seen once, and the ten largest hold 3.7%. The sample consisted of PBMCs or T cells enriched from blood (not recorded which). The receptor set was obtained from a woman in her 30s who had been exposed to COVID-19.

This clone was seen just once. The chain employs TRBV12-3 or TRBV12-4 and TRBJ1-1, with a weak D call TRBD1 (5 bases). CDR3 length: 13 residues. Trimming cost V 5 bases and J 5 bases, with 12 bases left between them. For the CDR3, the DNA is TGTGCCAGCAGTCACCAGGGAGGAACTGAAGCTTTCTTT. Translated, it gives CASSHQGGTEAFF.

The rearrangement joins TRBV7-9 to TRBJ1-4; 9 bases agree with TRBD1. V lost 5 bases and J lost 7; bases outside the gene matches: 8. CDR3 length: 15 amino acids. Germline CDR1 is SEHNR and CDR2 is FQNEAQ (reference sequence). In DNA form, the CDR3 reads TGTGCCAGCAGCGGACACAGGGGGCTGGGTGAAAAACTGTTTTTT. Protein product: CASSGHRGLGEKLFF. Filled out from reference TRBV7-9 and TRBJ1-4, the complete variable domain reads DTGVSQNPRHKITKRGQNVTFRCDPISEHNRLYWYRQTLGQGPEFLTYFQNEAQLEKSRLLSDRFSAERPKGSFSTLEIQRTEQGDSAMYLCASSGHRGLGEKLFFGSGTQLSVL.

The chain carries TRBV11-3 and TRBJ2-1, with TRBD2 matching 11 bases. This CDR3 spans 16 amino acids. V was pared by 1 base and J by 10 bases, with 9 bases of the junction left unmatched. Germline-derived CDR1 and CDR2 are SGHNT and YENEEA. Here the CDR3 reads CASSLVGSGRANEQFF. The CDR3 DNA reads as TGTGCCAGCAGCTTAGTGGGTAGCGGGAGGGCCAACGAGCAGTTCTTC. Full variable domain (outside the CDR3, taken from reference TRBV11-3 and TRBJ2-1): EAGVVQSPRYKIIEKKQPVAFWCNPISGHNTLYWYLQNLGQGPELLIRYENEEAVDDSQLPKDRFSAERLKGVDSTLKIQPAELGDSAVYLCASSLVGSGRANEQFFGPGTRLTVL.

The rearrangement uses TRBV12-3 or TRBV12-4 and TRBJ1-2; 9 bases match TRBD1. V lost 5 bases and J lost 8; bases outside the gene matches: 6. This CDR3 is 13 amino acids long. The CDR3 coding sequence is TGTGCCAGCAGTCCCACAGGGGGCGAGGGCTACACCTTC. Translated, it gives CASSPTGGEGYTF.

This clone has a single count. DNA for the CDR3: TGTGCCAGCAGCCAAGACCCTTTAGCGGGAGAGAAGCAGTACTTC. Its translation: CASSQDPLAGEKQYF. The V call is TRBV3-1 (or the pseudogene TRBV3-2), the J call TRBJ2-7; the match to TRBD2 covers 9 bases. The germline gives CDR1 LGHDT, CDR2 YNNKEL (reference sequence). The CDR3 spans 15 residues. The V gene end was trimmed by 0 bases and the J gene end by 8 bases; junction bases not matched to a gene: 8.

This clone appeared a single time. V gene TRBV6-6 combines with J gene TRBJ2-5, with no clear D. Per germline, CDR1 MNHNY and CDR2 SVGAGI (reference sequence). CDR3 length: 11 amino acids. With 8 bases removed from V and 5 bases from J, the gap between germline ends came to 9 bases. This chain's CDR3 is CASRSLETQYF. As DNA, the CDR3 is TGTGCCAGCCGGTCCTTGGAGACCCAGTACTTC.

The chain recombines TRBV14 with TRBJ2-1; a weak D match, TRBD2 (5 bases). Looked up from germline, CDR1 is SGHDN and CDR2 is FVKESK. This CDR3 contains 17 residues. Trimming cost V 1 base and J 0 bases, with 13 bases left between them. The CDR3 DNA is TGTGCCAGCAGCCAAGTATTTAAGCGGAGCTCCTACAATGAGCAGTTCTTC. Its protein product is CASSQVFKRSSYNEQFF.

As concerns this clone: An end of the junction does not agree with germline; a read error may underlie this. The chain employs TRBV12-3 or TRBV12-4 and TRBJ1-1, with D maybe TRBD1 (5 bases). The CDR3 covers 13 residues. Written as DNA, the CDR3 is TGTGCCAGCAATTTAGGCGGGGGGTCTGAAGCTTTCTTT. It codes for CASNLGGGSEAFF.

J is TRBJ2-7 and V is TRBV2; D perhaps matches TRBD1 (6 bases). V lost 4 bases, J lost 3 bases, and 16 bases lay in between. Germline loops: CDR1 SNHLY, CDR2 FYNNEI. The length of the CDR3 is 15 residues. The CDR3 nucleotides are TGTGCCAGCAGTGGCCAGGGGAAGGCTAGCTACGAGCAGTACTTC. This gives the protein CASSGQGKASYEQYF.

This clone appeared once. The V gene is TRBV28, the J gene TRBJ1-5, with D possibly TRBD1 on 6 matching bases. Germline V gene lookup returns CDR1 MDHEN and CDR2 SYDVKM. CDR3 length: 15 amino acids. Trimming took 2 bases from V and 1 from J, leaving 9 bases between them. The chain's CDR3 is CASSLGGLSNQPQHF. The CDR3 DNA reads TGTGCCAGCAGTTTAGGGGGCCTCAGCAATCAGCCCCAGCATTTT.

The chain carries TRBV5-1 and TRBJ1-2, with 8 bases fitting TRBD1. The CDR3 contains 15 residues. Per germline, CDR1 SGHRS and CDR2 YFSETQ. After removal of 3 bases from V and 3 bases from J, the junction contained 7 bases not matched to a gene. Here the CDR3 reads CASSYEQGVDYGYTF. As DNA, the CDR3 is TGCGCCAGCAGCTACGAACAGGGGGTGGACTATGGCTACACCTTC.

CDR3 bases: TGTGCCAGCAGCTCGACAGGGCCGGGCACTGAAGCTTTCTTT. Its translation: CASSSTGPGTEAFF. V gene TRBV28 combines with J gene TRBJ1-1, with 7 bases matching TRBD1. V dropped 6 bases and J dropped 4; count of bases not matched to a gene: 8. The CDR3 spans 14 residues. In germline, CDR1 is MDHEN, CDR2 SYDVKM.

The chain's CDR3 is CASSRDTGGYTF. Written as DNA, the CDR3 is TGTGCCAGCAGTCGGGACACTGGTGGCTACACCTTC. The chain carries TRBV6-5 and TRBJ1-2, with D maybe TRBD1 (6 bases). Germline-derived CDR1 and CDR2 are MNHEY and SVGAGI. V lost 5 bases to trimming and J lost 7 bases, with 11 bases between them. The CDR3 runs to 12 residues.

There are a few counts of this clone. The chain joins TRBV2 to TRBJ2-1, with D possibly TRBD2 on 5 matching bases. Per germline, CDR1 SNHLY and CDR2 FYNNEI. The CDR3 runs 15 residues. Deletions cut 1 base from V and 0 bases from J, with 7 bases between. The CDR3 sequence is CASSEEAVSYNEQFF. Here the CDR3 DNA reads TGTGCCAGCAGTGAAGAAGCGGTCTCCTACAATGAGCAGTTCTTC.

The V and J genes are TRBV5-4 and TRBJ2-1; 8 bases map to TRBD2. Trimming at V came to 6 bases and at J to 9 bases, leaving 14 bases not matched to a gene. This CDR3 contains 15 residues. Per the germline V gene, CDR1 is SGHNT and CDR2 is YYREEE (reference sequence). DNA for the CDR3: TGTGCCAGCACCGTGAGCGGATTAGCGGGACTTGAGCAGTTCTTC. It is translated as CASTVSGLAGLEQFF. The full variable domain, rest sourced from reference TRBV5-4 and TRBJ2-1, is ETGVTQSPTHLIKTRGQQVTLRCSSQSGHNTVSWYQQALGQGPQFIFQYYREEENGRGNFPPRFSGLQFPNYSSELNVNALELDDSALYLCASTVSGLAGLEQFFGPGTRLTVL.

This sequence joins TRBV4-2 and TRBJ1-5; a possible D gene is TRBD1 (6 bases). V was cut by 0 bases and J by 7 bases, with 13 bases left in between. The CDR3 extends over 15 amino acids. Germline loops: CDR1 LGHNA, CDR2 YNFKEQ. The CDR3: CASSQDTGSRQPQHF. DNA for the CDR3: TGTGCCAGCAGCCAAGACACAGGGTCGCGGCAGCCCCAGCATTTT.

This clone was seen a single time. The V gene is TRBV2, the J gene TRBJ1-1; D remains ambiguous. V lost 8 bases to trimming and J lost 10 bases, with 20 bases between them. Germline V CDR1 and CDR2: SNHLY, FYNNEI. The CDR3 is made up of 13 amino acids. The CDR3 loop reads CASAPNPGSGAFF. CDR3 DNA sequence: TGTGCCAGCGCACCGAACCCAGGATCCGGAGCTTTCTTT.

This chain connects TRBV20-1 to TRBJ2-1, with no clear D. V lost 7 bases to trimming and J lost 5 bases, with 9 bases between them. The length of the CDR3 is 11 residues. The V gene's germline CDR1 is DFQATT and CDR2 SNEGSKA (reference sequence). Here the CDR3 reads CSGNRDNEQFF. DNA of the CDR3: TGCAGTGGGAACAGAGACAATGAGCAGTTCTTC.

V usage is TRBV30 and J usage is TRBJ1-3, with 7 bases lining up with TRBD1. This CDR3 spans 16 amino acids. V was clipped by 0 bases and J by 1 base; unmatched bases: 6. Germline V gives CDR1 GTSNPN, CDR2 SVGIG (reference sequence). CDR3 sequence reads: CAWSVGATGSGNTIYF. In DNA, the CDR3 is TGTGCCTGGAGTGTTGGAGCGACAGGGTCTGGAAACACCATATATTTT.

The count of this clone is one. This chain joins TRBV19 and TRBJ2-5, with D possibly TRBD2 on 5 matching bases. V was clipped by 6 bases and J by 1 base, with 9 bases between them. Germline values: CDR1 LNHDA, CDR2 SQIVND (reference sequence). The CDR3 is made up of 13 amino acids. DNA of the CDR3: TGTGCCAGTAGGTTGGACTCCCAAGAGACCCAGTACTTC. The encoded protein is CASRLDSQETQYF.

A single count supports this clone. J is TRBJ1-1 and V is TRBV6-5, with D possibly matching TRBD1 (5 bases). This CDR3 region has 12 residues. V lost 6 bases and J 3 bases, leaving 8 bases between the germline ends. The germline CDR1 and CDR2 sequences are MNHEY and SVGAGI. The CDR3 bases are TGTGCCAGCAGCAGGGCGGACACTGAAGCTTTCTTT. Translating it yields CASSRADTEAFF.

This chain connects TRBV7-9 to TRBJ1-2; 9 nucleotides agree with TRBD1. This CDR3 spans 15 amino acids. CDR1 and CDR2 (germline): SEHNR, FQNEAQ (reference sequence). The ends lost 1 base at V and 7 bases at J; junction bases unmatched: 7. The CDR3 coding sequence is TGTGCCAGCAGCTTAGGGAACAGGGGGCGAGGTGGCTACACCTTC. Translating it yields CASSLGNRGRGGYTF.